Below are 30 T cell receptor beta chains sequenced from a single sample in a study of molecular identifiers for immune sequencing clone quantification. TCRdb ran MiXCR on the PCR reads and lists one entry per CDR3 protein. The sample records around 300,000 distinct CDR3 sequences, 24% being singletons. The sequenced material came from naive CD8+ T cells from blood, with Jurkat cell RNA spiked in. Subset noted: FACS-sorted CD8+CD4-CCR7+CD45RA+ naive T cells. These receptor sequences come from a human donor in good health. Some libraries in this study had Jurkat cell RNA spiked in.

The chain carries TRBV29-1 and TRBJ1-2; TRBD1 agrees at 9 bases. Trimming took 0 bases from V and 2 from J; bases not matched to a gene: 4. The CDR3 is 15 residues long. Germline assignment: CDR1 SQVTM and CDR2 ANQGSEA. The CDR3 bases are TGCAGCGTTGAAGATGGGACAGGGTACAACTATGGCTACACCTTC. It encodes CSVEDGTGYNYGYTF. Complete variable domain (other parts from reference TRBV29-1 and TRBJ1-2): SAVISQKPSRDICQRGTSLTIQCQVDSQVTMMFWYRQQPGQSLTLIATANQGSEATYESGFVIDKFPISRPNLTFSTLTVSNMSPEDSSIYLCSVEDGTGYNYGYTFGSGTRLTVV.

The chain recombines TRBV18 with TRBJ1-4; D uncertain. V lost 6 bases, J lost 0 bases, and 17 bases lay in between. The CDR3 has 17 residues. The germline V gene encodes CDR1 KGHSH and CDR2 LQKENI. The CDR3 region has the DNA TGTGCCAGCTCCCTTAGCGGAGGAGATGCAACTAATGAAAAACTGTTTTTT. Translation: CASSLSGGDATNEKLFF.

As regards this clonotype: The CDR3 end shows no conserved phenylalanine or tryptophan, and so a read error is likely. Here the CDR3 reads CASSSQDEQYL. Here the CDR3 DNA reads TGTGCCAGCAGTTCCCAGGACGAGCAGTACTTA. This chain uses TRBV12-3 or TRBV12-4 with TRBJ2-7; D is undetermined. V was trimmed by 4 bases and J by 5 bases, leaving 6 bases between them. The CDR3 totals 11 residues.

About this clonotype itself: At one of its ends the junction is not consistent with the germline gene, which may arise from a read error. This chain uses TRBV6-5 with TRBJ1-3; TRBD1 is a possible D gene (5 bases). The CDR3 loop spans 20 amino acids. Germline values: CDR1 MNHEY, CDR2 SVGAGI. This chain's CDR3 is CASSYHAEGAPGGSGNTIHF. CDR3 nucleotides: TGTGCCAGCAGTTATCACGCTGAGGGCGCCCCCGGGGGATCTGGAAACACCATACATTTT.

In this sample, this clonotype turned up a few times. This chain uses TRBV12-3 or TRBV12-4 with TRBJ1-4; D perhaps matches TRBD1 (6 bases). Trimming removed 6 bases at V and 3 bases at J, with 17 bases between. CDR3 length: 16 amino acids. CDR3 sequence reads: CASSLEGGAPNEKLFF. The DNA of the CDR3 is TGTGCCAGCAGCCTTGAAGGGGGTGCCCCTAATGAAAAACTGTTTTTT.

The chain combines TRBV3-1 with TRBJ2-3; 8 bases line up with TRBD2. The CDR3 extends over 18 amino acids. V lost 4 bases to trimming and J lost 3 bases; unmatched junction nucleotides: 15. Germline CDR1 and CDR2: LGHDT and YNNKEL (reference sequence). The CDR3, as DNA: TGTGCCAGCAGCCCCGGTGGCGGGACGGGACTAGAAACAGATACGCAGTATTTT. Translated: CASSPGGGTGLETDTQYF.

Remarks on this clonotype: With a much larger clone just one base away, this may be a read error. The rearrangement uses TRBV7-9 and TRBJ2-7; D is unclear. The CDR3 is made up of 15 amino acids. The germline V gene has CDR1 SEHNR and CDR2 FQNEAQ (reference sequence). This chain's CDR3 is CVSSPPLTRAREQYF. The DNA of the CDR3 is TGTGTCAGCAGCCCGCCCCTGACAAGGGCTCGCGAGCAGTACTTC.

This clonotype was found many times. This sequence joins TRBV24-1 and TRBJ1-2, with no clear D. Germline values: CDR1 KGHDR, CDR2 SFDVKD. Trimming pared 9 bases from V and 3 bases from J, leaving 7 bases between. CDR3 length: 11 residues. CDR3 nucleotide sequence: TGTGCCACCGGGGATGACTATGGCTACACCTTC. Residues: CATGDDYGYTF.

This clonotype was detected many times. The chain uses TRBV7-2 and TRBJ2-3; 10 bases are a match to TRBD2. This CDR3 spans 17 amino acids. With 1 base clipped from V and 3 bases from J, the junction kept 7 bases outside the gene matches. Germline V gene lookup returns CDR1 SGHTA and CDR2 FQGNSA. CDR3 nucleotides: TGTGCCAGCAGCTTAGGGCCTAGCGGGAGTATGACAGATACGCAGTATTTT. Its translation: CASSLGPSGSMTDTQYF.

This clonotype was detected many times. The V gene is TRBV3-1, the J gene TRBJ1-2, with 9 bases identical to TRBD1. This CDR3 contains 15 residues. Per germline, CDR1 LGHDT and CDR2 YNNKEL (reference sequence). J was trimmed by 4 bases and V by 5 bases; bases with no gene match: 8. The CDR3, as DNA: TGTGCCAGCAGCATAACCGGGACAGGGCCCTATGGCTACACCTTC. Amino acid sequence: CASSITGTGPYGYTF.

Only a few counts were recorded for this clonotype. The V gene is TRBV12-3 or TRBV12-4, the J gene TRBJ2-5; D may match TRBD1 or TRBD2 (6 bases each). V was cut by 3 bases and J by 3 bases, with 17 bases left in between. The CDR3 is 16 residues long. DNA of the CDR3: TGTGCCAGCAGTTTCCCAGGGGTTGGGGGGAAAGAGACCCAGTACTTC. It is translated as CASSFPGVGGKETQYF.

This clonotype was seen ten or more times. The chain has TRBV20-1 and TRBJ2-7, with TRBD1 as a possible D gene (5 bases). This CDR3 has 13 amino acids. Germline V gene lookup returns CDR1 DFQATT and CDR2 SNEGSKA (reference sequence). V gave up 3 bases and J gave up 2 bases, with 11 bases separating them. This chain's CDR3 is CSASQGSAYEQYF. The DNA for the CDR3 is TGCAGTGCTAGTCAGGGAAGTGCCTACGAGCAGTACTTC.

This clonotype was seen only a few times. Because the CDR3 is missing its conserved closing phenylalanine or tryptophan, this is likely a read error. This chain joins TRBV13 and TRBJ2-1, with 7 bases identical to TRBD2. CDR1 and CDR2 from the germline V gene are PRHDT and FYEKMQ (reference sequence). With V trimmed by 7 bases and J by 8 bases, 17 bases remained unmatched. The CDR3 has 16 amino acids. DNA for the CDR3: TGTGCCAGCAAACCTTTTACCGGGACTAATCCCCATGAGCAGTTCCTC. This gives the protein CASKPFTGTNPHEQFL.

This clonotype has ten or more counts. The chain couples TRBV4-3 to TRBJ2-3; TRBD1 agrees at 10 bases. The CDR3 contains 17 residues. The V segment lost 3 bases and the J segment 0 bases; nucleotides outside the gene matches: 6. Germline V CDR1 and CDR2: LGHNA, YSLEER. The CDR3 sequence: CASSQGGQGTSTDTQYF. CDR3 sequence (DNA): TGCGCCAGCAGCCAGGGGGGACAGGGGACTAGCACAGATACGCAGTATTTT.

For this clonotype: A much larger clone sits a single nucleotide away, making a read error possible. The genes are TRBV7-3 and TRBJ1-5, with a possible D match to TRBD1 (5 bases). The CDR3 runs to 13 residues. Trimming stripped 8 bases from V and 7 bases from J, with 15 bases between. Germline assignment: CDR1 SGHTA and CDR2 FQGTGA. The DNA of the CDR3 is TGTGCCAGCCGTCGCAGGGTTATGCAGCCCCAGCATTTT. Its protein is CASRRRVMQPQHF.

V and J are TRBV20-1 and TRBJ2-7; D unresolved. This CDR3 has 14 residues. The germline CDR1 and CDR2 sequences are DFQATT and SNEGSKA (reference sequence). CDR3: CSSTPGMSSSEQYF. The CDR3 coding sequence is TGCAGCTCCACCCCTGGGATGTCCAGTTCCGAGCAGTACTTC.

The chain joins TRBV14 to TRBJ2-3; no clear D gene. The V gene lost 0 bases and the J gene lost 14 bases, with 12 bases spanning the gap. The length of the CDR3 is 12 residues. Germline V gene lookup returns CDR1 SGHDN and CDR2 FVKESK. The CDR3 region is CASSQDSSLRYF. The CDR3 DNA sequence: TGTGCCAGCAGCCAAGATAGCAGTCTCCGGTATTTT.

In this sample, this clonotype turned up a few times. The J gene is TRBJ1-1, the V gene TRBV7-9; D is ambiguous. Germline CDR1 reads SEHNR; CDR2 reads FQNEAQ (reference sequence). The CDR3 is 14 amino acids. V lost 2 bases, J lost 2 bases, and 9 bases lay in between. The CDR3 region is CASSLNVDNTEAFF. DNA for the CDR3: TGTGCCAGCAGCTTAAACGTGGATAACACTGAAGCTTTCTTT.

This clonotype has a single count. This may be a read error: a much more frequent sequence differs by one nucleotide. V is TRBV21-1 and J is TRBJ2-7; the table names TRBD1, a call not compared with the DNA. TRBV21-1 is flagged as a pseudogene. CDR3 length: 14 residues. CDR3 nucleotide sequence: TGTGCCGGCAGCAAAGGGGCGGAAACCTACGAGCAGTACTTC. Protein: CAGSKGAETYEQYF.

This clonotype turned up a few times. This sequence joins TRBV5-6 and TRBJ1-5, with D unresolved. Trimming cost V 0 bases and J 3 bases, with 7 bases left between them. Germline values: CDR1 SGHDT, CDR2 YYEEEE. CDR3 length: 14 residues. The CDR3 sequence: CASSLGVNNQPQHF. For the CDR3, the DNA is TGTGCCAGCAGCTTGGGGGTGAACAATCAGCCCCAGCATTTT. Variable domain in full (rest from reference TRBV5-6 and TRBJ1-5): DAGVTQSPTHLIKTRGQQVTLRCSPKSGHDTVSWYQQALGQGPQFIFQYYEEEERQRGNFPDRFSGHQFPNYSSELNVNALLLGDSALYLCASSLGVNNQPQHFGDGTRLSIL.

The J gene is TRBJ2-1, the V gene TRBV27; D gene unclear. The germline V and J ends were trimmed by 8 bases and 3 bases, with 11 bases remaining between them. The CDR3 has 13 amino acids. In germline, CDR1 is MNHEY, CDR2 SMNVEV (reference sequence). The CDR3 nucleotides read TGTGCCAGCTTCAGTCTCCTCTACAATGAGCAGTTCTTC. The encoded protein is CASFSLLYNEQFF.

This clonotype was recorded a few times. V usage is TRBV5-4 and J usage is TRBJ1-1; 10 nucleotides line up with TRBD1. The length of the CDR3 is 16 residues. CDR1 is SGHNT and CDR2 is YYREEE in the germline V gene (reference sequence). V lost 0 bases to trimming and J lost 1 base; unmatched junction nucleotides: 3. As DNA, the CDR3 is TGTGCCAGCAGCTTGGCCGGGACAGGGGAGAACACTGAAGCTTTCTTT. Protein product: CASSLAGTGENTEAFF.

The CDR3 spells CASSYGTAMEEEQYF. The CDR3 nucleotides are TGTGCCAGCAGCTACGGGACAGCTATGGAGGAAGAGCAGTACTTC. The gene calls are TRBV3-1 and TRBJ2-7, with 7 bases fitting TRBD1. The CDR3 length is 15 residues. Germline trimming cut 5 bases from V and 7 bases from J; bases unmatched to any gene: 14. Germline V gene data show CDR1 as LGHDT and CDR2 as YNNKEL (reference sequence).

This clonotype has ten or more counts. The chain couples TRBV5-4 to TRBJ1-1; 7 bases are a match to TRBD1. J gave up 7 bases and V 2 bases, and 11 bases lay outside the gene matches. From germline, CDR1 is SGHNT and CDR2 YYREEE (reference sequence). The CDR3 length is 15 residues. The CDR3: CASSFAGGASDEAFF. In nucleotides, the CDR3 is TGTGCCAGCAGCTTCGCAGGGGGGGCATCTGATGAAGCTTTCTTT.

There are many counts of this clonotype. This chain links TRBV30 with TRBJ2-5; tentative D call: TRBD1 (6 bases). The germline V gene encodes CDR1 GTSNPN and CDR2 SVGIG (reference sequence). CDR3 size: 14 residues. V was shortened by 2 bases and J by 2 bases, with 12 bases between the two germline ends. The DNA of the CDR3 is TGTGCCTGGAGTTCGACAGGTCTTCAAGAGACCCAGTACTTC. Its protein product is CAWSSTGLQETQYF. The whole variable domain, filled in from reference TRBV30 and TRBJ2-5, reads SQTIHQWPATLVQPVGSPLSLECTVEGTSNPNLYWYRQAAGRGLQLLFYSVGIGQISSEVPQNLSASRPQDRQFILSSKKLLLSDSGFYLCAWSSTGLQETQYFGPGTRLLVL.

With regard to this clonotype: A much larger clone differs by one base, so this may be a read error. The chain uses TRBV2 and TRBJ2-7; 7 bases fit TRBD1. Per germline, CDR1 SNHLY and CDR2 FYNNEI. The CDR3 is 14 amino acids. The CDR3 DNA follows: TGTCCCAGCAGTGCCCCGGGACAGTCCTACGAGCAGTACTTC. It is translated as CPSSAPGQSYEQYF.

To note about this clonotype: Relative to the germline gene, one junction end is altered; a read error may explain this. The chain joins TRBV20-1 to TRBJ2-5; a possible D gene is TRBD2 (6 bases). CDR1 and CDR2 (germline): DFQATT, SNEGSKA (reference sequence). The length of the CDR3 is 13 residues. CDR3 sequence reads: CSASRDFQETRYF. CDR3 nucleotide sequence: TGCAGTGCTAGCCGGGACTTCCAAGAGACCCGGTACTTC.

This clonotype was recorded at least ten times. The J gene is TRBJ2-1, the V gene TRBV24-1; no clear D. The V end was cut by 0 bases, the J end by 8 bases, with 7 bases between. Germline V gene sequence: CDR1 KGHDR, CDR2 SFDVKD. The CDR3 has 13 amino acids. The CDR3 sequence: CATSDLSHDEQFF. CDR3 nucleotides: TGTGCCACCAGTGATTTGTCACACGATGAGCAGTTCTTC.

There are a few counts of this clonotype. Compared with germline, one end of the junction differs, possibly owing to a read error. This sequence joins TRBV5-1 and TRBJ2-7, with TRBD1 matching 7 bases. Germline CDR1 is SGHRS and CDR2 is YFSETQ. This CDR3 spans 16 amino acids. The CDR3 loop reads CASILAEGASSYEQYF. CDR3 coding DNA: TGCGCCAGCATCTTGGCCGAGGGGGCGAGCTCCTACGAGCAGTACTTC.

Worth noting for this clonotype: Its ends do not fully match the called genes, so a read error is possible. The V and J genes are TRBV3-1 and TRBJ1-5, with D unresolved. Germline V gives CDR1 LGHDT, CDR2 YNNKEL (reference sequence). This CDR3 is built from 15 residues. CDR3 coding DNA: TGTGCCAGCAGCCAGGGCCTATATAGCAATCCGCCCCAGCATTTT. Translation gives CASSQGLYSNPPQHF.